These 29 T cell receptor beta chains were all obtained from the same sample, sequenced in a study of blood T cell repertoires in COVID-19. Only in-frame clones appear in the TCRdb table, and some are missing; sequencing was by immunoSEQ multiplex PCR. The sample yields over 85,000 clones, 75% to 90% seen once. Material: peripheral blood. The receptors originated from a male donor with acute or convalescent COVID-19.

The chain recombines TRBV27 with TRBJ1-5, with 9 bases identical to TRBD1. Unmatched junction bases numbered 11, after V lost 5 bases and J lost 0 bases. The CDR3 totals 18 residues. Germline CDR1 reads MNHEY; CDR2 reads SMNVEV (reference sequence). The CDR3 DNA follows: TGTGCCAGCAGTATCTACCCGGGACAGGGAAATAGCAATCAGCCCCAGCATTTT. The encoded protein is CASSIYPGQGNSNQPQHF.

The CDR3 sequence: CASYQGSGANVLTF. For the CDR3, the DNA is TGTGCCAGTTATCAGGGGTCTGGGGCCAACGTCCTGACTTTC. This chain uses TRBV19 with TRBJ2-6; D might be TRBD1 (6 bases). The CDR3 extends over 14 amino acids. Germline lookup yields CDR1 LNHDA and CDR2 SQIVND (reference sequence). V was cut by 8 bases and J by 1 base, with 9 bases left in between.

The chain joins TRBV29-1 to TRBJ2-7; D is perhaps TRBD1 (8 bases). Trimming took 2 bases from V and 2 from J, leaving 16 bases between them. The CDR3 sequence is 15 residues long. Germline values: CDR1 SQVTM, CDR2 ANQGSEA. For the CDR3, the DNA is TGCAGCGTTGAATGGGGGGGGACAGGAACCTACGAGCAGTACTTC. Translating gives CSVEWGGTGTYEQYF.

The rearrangement uses TRBV19 and TRBJ2-5; 7 bases agree with TRBD1. Losses at the gene ends were 6 bases for V and 4 bases for J; bases not matched to a gene: 5. The CDR3 runs 13 residues. Germline V gives CDR1 LNHDA, CDR2 SQIVND (reference sequence). CDR3 in amino acids: CASSLQGVETQYF. The CDR3 coding sequence is TGTGCCAGTAGCCTTCAGGGGGTAGAGACCCAGTACTTC. The complete variable domain, with remaining parts taken from reference TRBV19 and TRBJ2-5, reads DGGITQSPKYLFRKEGQNVTLSCEQNLNHDAMYWYRQDPGQGLRLIYYSQIVNDFQKGDIAEGYSVSREKKESFPLTVTSAQKNPTAFYLCASSLQGVETQYFGPGTRLLVL.

The chain has TRBV2 and TRBJ2-7; 10 bases are a match to TRBD1. This CDR3 region has 14 residues. The junction had 11 bases not matched to a gene; V was cut back by 8 bases and J by 7 bases. Germline V gives CDR1 SNHLY, CDR2 FYNNEI. This CDR3 is CASGAGQGLKEQYF. The DNA for the CDR3 is TGTGCCAGCGGGGCGGGACAGGGGCTGAAGGAGCAGTACTTC.

In its sample, this clone was seen a few times. The rearrangement joins TRBV11-2 to TRBJ1-3, with D maybe TRBD1 (5 bases). Germline V gene data show CDR1 as SGHAT and CDR2 as FQNNGV. There are 14 residues in the CDR3. The ends were cut back, 6 bases at V and 4 bases at J, with 13 bases in the middle. CDR3 protein: CASRSLGAGNTIYF. The CDR3 DNA reads as TGTGCCAGCAGGTCCCTTGGGGCCGGAAACACCATATATTTT.

V and J are TRBV30 and TRBJ1-6; 8 nucleotides match TRBD1. This CDR3 is 17 amino acids long. The V and J ends lost 4 bases and 10 bases, in that order; junction bases with no gene match: 18. Germline CDR1 reads GTSNPN; CDR2 reads SVGIG (reference sequence). The chain's CDR3 is CAWNGGQGLSSRSPLHF. Here the CDR3 DNA reads TGTGCCTGGAACGGAGGACAGGGTTTATCTTCACGGTCACCCCTCCACTTT.

The rearrangement joins TRBV6-5 to TRBJ1-5; 7 bases are a match to TRBD1. The CDR3 extends over 13 amino acids. Germline V gene lookup returns CDR1 MNHEY and CDR2 SVGAGI. V lost 5 bases to trimming and J lost 5 bases; unmatched junction nucleotides: 3. The CDR3 here is CASSQTGHQPQHF. DNA for the CDR3: TGTGCCAGCAGTCAGACAGGGCATCAGCCCCAGCATTTT.

The chain links TRBV3-1 (or the pseudogene TRBV3-2) to TRBJ2-7; D not certain. The CDR3 spans 15 residues. Deletions cut 1 base from V and 3 bases from J, with 13 bases between. Germline V CDR1 and CDR2: LGHDT, YNNKEL (reference sequence). CDR3 nucleotides: TGTGCCAGCAGCCAAGGAGGATACGAGAACTACGAGCAGTACTTC. Its protein is CASSQGGYENYEQYF.

This sequence joins TRBV12-2 and TRBJ1-3. TRBV12-2 is shown as a pseudogene. This CDR3 is built from 15 residues. The CDR3 here is CASRLDGGSGNTIYF. The CDR3 bases are TGTGCAAGTCGCTTAGATGGCGGTTCTGGAAACACCATATATTTT.

This chain connects TRBV5-5 to TRBJ2-7; D gene unclear. V was trimmed by 3 bases and J by 3 bases, leaving 13 bases between them. This CDR3 region has 14 residues. CDR1 is SGHKS, CDR2 YYEKEE, per germline (reference sequence). CDR3 DNA sequence: TGTGCCAGCAGCTCTGTTGTCGGTTACTACGAGCAGTACTTC. Its protein is CASSSVVGYYEQYF.

V and J are TRBV18 and TRBJ2-3; 12 bases agree with TRBD1. The length of the CDR3 is 14 residues. V shed 3 bases, J shed 7 bases, and the junction held 2 bases outside the gene matches. Germline CDR1 KGHSH, CDR2 LQKENI. This CDR3 is CASSPGQGAYTQYF. The CDR3 region has the DNA TGTGCCAGCTCACCGGGACAGGGGGCATATACGCAGTATTTT.

The V and J genes are TRBV21-1 and TRBJ1-1. TRBV21-1 constitutes a pseudogene. The CDR3 is 10 residues long. CDR3 loop: CASTHNGAFF. The DNA for the CDR3 is TGTGCCAGCACCCATAACGGAGCTTTCTTT.

This rearrangement joins TRBV2 to TRBJ1-3, with TRBD1 as a possible D gene (5 bases). The length of the CDR3 is 16 residues. With 5 bases removed from V and 0 bases from J, the gap between germline ends came to 14 bases. Germline CDR1 reads SNHLY; CDR2 reads FYNNEI. DNA of the CDR3: TGTGCCAGCAGTCGGCAGGGTGATTTCTCTGGAAACACCATATATTTT. This gives the protein CASSRQGDFSGNTIYF.

This rearrangement joins TRBV2 to TRBJ2-2; 13 bases fit TRBD2. The length of the CDR3 is 14 residues. V lost 6 bases and J lost 6; bases outside the gene matches: 1. The germline CDR1 and CDR2 sequences are SNHLY and FYNNEI. The CDR3 sequence is CASRLAGGPGELFF. The CDR3 DNA reads TGTGCCAGCAGACTAGCGGGGGGGCCCGGGGAGCTGTTTTTT. Full variable domain (missing parts from reference TRBV2 and TRBJ2-2): EPEVTQTPSHQVTQMGQEVILRCVPISNHLYFYWYRQILGQKVEFLVSFYNNEISEKSEIFDDQFSVERPDGSNFTLKIRSTKLEDSAMYFCASRLAGGPGELFFGEGSRLTVL.

This chain links TRBV5-1 with TRBJ2-5, with D possibly TRBD2 on 5 matching bases. Per germline, CDR1 SGHRS and CDR2 YFSETQ. The CDR3 contains 14 residues. V gave up 0 bases and J gave up 0 bases, with 6 bases separating them. CDR3 sequence: CASSLAGNQETQYF. The CDR3 DNA reads TGCGCCAGCAGCTTGGCCGGGAACCAAGAGACCCAGTACTTC.

The chain carries TRBV18 and TRBJ1-1, with 10 bases matching TRBD1. V dropped 3 bases and J dropped 12; count of bases not matched to a gene: 10. CDR1 KGHSH and CDR2 LQKENI come from the germline V gene. The CDR3 runs to 14 residues. Here the CDR3 reads CASSPPGTGDKTFF. DNA of the CDR3: TGTGCCAGCTCACCCCCGGGGACAGGGGATAAAACTTTCTTT. The full variable domain, in which reference TRBV18 and TRBJ1-1 provide the parts outside the CDR3, is NAGVMQNPRHLVRRRGQEARLRCSPMKGHSHVYWYRQLPEEGLKFMVYLQKENIIDESGMPKERFSAEFPKEGPSILRIQQVVRGDSAAYFCASSPPGTGDKTFFGQGTRLTVV.

In its sample, this clone was seen once. The V call is TRBV6-5, the J call TRBJ1-6; 9 bases are a match to TRBD1. Germline CDR1 reads MNHEY; CDR2 reads SVGAGI. V trimming: 6 bases; J trimming: 5 bases; junction bases outside the gene matches: 5. The CDR3 spans 15 residues. The DNA for the CDR3 is TGTGCCAGCAGGAGGACAGGGGTGGATAATTCACCCCTCCACTTT. The encoded protein is CASRRTGVDNSPLHF.

The V gene is TRBV30, the J gene TRBJ2-7; a weak D match, TRBD1 (5 bases). Trimming removed 2 bases from V and 4 bases from J, with 9 bases in between. This CDR3 is 12 amino acids long. Germline V gene sequence: CDR1 GTSNPN, CDR2 SVGIG (reference sequence). The CDR3 DNA follows: TGTGCCTGGAGTTCACAGGTATACGAGCAGTACTTC. Its protein is CAWSSQVYEQYF.

J is TRBJ2-5 and V is TRBV27, with a tentative D call TRBD2 (6 bases). This CDR3 is 13 amino acids long. CDR1 is MNHEY, CDR2 SMNVEV, per germline (reference sequence). V was shortened by 6 bases and J by 3 bases, with 11 bases between the two germline ends. The CDR3 bases are TGTGCCAGCAGGGGCTGGACTAAAGAGACCCAGTACTTC. It codes for CASRGWTKETQYF.

The V and J genes are TRBV7-6 and TRBJ1-3, with D possibly TRBD1 on 6 matching bases. V gave up 2 bases and J gave up 0 bases, with 14 bases separating them. Germline V CDR1 and CDR2: SGHVS, FNYEAQ. The CDR3 runs 17 residues. The CDR3 is CASSLWQQGNSGNTIYF. The CDR3 DNA follows: TGTGCCAGCAGCTTATGGCAACAGGGCAACTCTGGAAACACCATATATTTT.

V usage is TRBV4-1 and J usage is TRBJ2-5, with 11 positions matching TRBD1. CDR1 and CDR2 from the germline V gene are MGHRA and YSYEKL. The CDR3 runs 16 residues. Trimming at V came to 7 bases and at J to 2 bases, leaving 9 bases not matched to a gene. DNA for the CDR3: TGCGCCAGCACCCCGGGGACAGGGGGGCGTCAAGAGACCCAGTACTTC. Protein: CASTPGTGGRQETQYF.

V usage is TRBV28 and J usage is TRBJ2-5, with a tentative D call TRBD2 (6 bases). With 3 bases removed from V and 4 bases from J, the gap between germline ends came to 12 bases. The CDR3 runs to 14 residues. Germline V gives CDR1 MDHEN, CDR2 SYDVKM. For the CDR3, the DNA is TGTGCCAGCAGTTTGGGGGGTACGGTAGAGACCCAGTACTTC. Its protein is CASSLGGTVETQYF. Filled out from reference TRBV28 and TRBJ2-5, the complete variable domain reads DVKVTQSSRYLVKRTGEKVFLECVQDMDHENMFWYRQDPGLGLRLIYFSYDVKMKEKGDIPEGYSVSREKKERFSLILESASTNQTSMYLCASSLGGTVETQYFGPGTRLLVL.

The chain has TRBV30 and TRBJ1-2; D possibly corresponds to TRBD1 (5 bases). The CDR3 has 13 residues. Germline V CDR1 and CDR2: GTSNPN, SVGIG (reference sequence). The V and J ends lost 8 bases and 4 bases respectively, with 17 bases between them. In DNA, the CDR3 is TGTGCCGCGAATTGGGGCTCGGGCTATGGCTACACCTTC. This sequence encodes CAANWGSGYGYTF.

This chain links TRBV3-1 (or the pseudogene TRBV3-2) with TRBJ2-1, with 13 bases that match TRBD2. This CDR3 contains 15 residues. Per the germline V gene, CDR1 is LGHDT and CDR2 is YNNKEL (reference sequence). V was clipped by 6 bases and J by 6 bases; unmatched bases: 5. CDR3 loop: CASRLTSGGVNEQFF. The CDR3, as DNA: TGTGCCAGCAGGCTAACTAGCGGGGGGGTCAATGAGCAGTTCTTC.

V and J are TRBV18 and TRBJ1-1; 10 bases line up with TRBD1. The CDR3 extends over 14 amino acids. Germline trimming cut 4 bases from V and 5 bases from J; bases unmatched to any gene: 4. Germline assignment: CDR1 KGHSH and CDR2 LQKENI. CDR3 coding DNA: TGTGCCAGCTCACTAGGGACAGGGGATACTGAAGCTTTCTTT. Translating gives CASSLGTGDTEAFF.

The chain is built from TRBV7-3 and TRBJ2-1; TRBD1 aligns across 9 bases. The CDR3 runs to 15 residues. Germline loops: CDR1 SGHTA, CDR2 FQGTGA. J lost 0 bases, V lost 4 bases, and 1 base had no gene match. Here the CDR3 reads CASSSDRGSYNEQFF. CDR3 nucleotide sequence: TGTGCCAGCAGCTCGGACAGGGGCTCCTACAATGAGCAGTTCTTC.

V and J are TRBV28 and TRBJ1-2; 8 bases align to TRBD1. V gave up 6 bases and J gave up 7 bases; unmatched junction bases: 10. The germline CDR1 and CDR2 sequences are MDHEN and SYDVKM. The CDR3 is made up of 14 amino acids. The CDR3 nucleotides read TGTGCCAGCAGGACGGACAGGGAGAGGGCTGGCTACACCTTC. This translates into CASRTDRERAGYTF.

This chain connects TRBV18 to TRBJ2-1, with 10 bases fitting TRBD1. V lost 2 bases, J lost 6 bases, and 4 bases stayed unmatched. Germline V CDR1 and CDR2: KGHSH, LQKENI. The CDR3 totals 15 residues. CDR3 loop: CASSPATGGGNEQFF. CDR3 DNA: TGTGCCAGCTCACCAGCGACAGGGGGCGGCAATGAGCAGTTCTTC.